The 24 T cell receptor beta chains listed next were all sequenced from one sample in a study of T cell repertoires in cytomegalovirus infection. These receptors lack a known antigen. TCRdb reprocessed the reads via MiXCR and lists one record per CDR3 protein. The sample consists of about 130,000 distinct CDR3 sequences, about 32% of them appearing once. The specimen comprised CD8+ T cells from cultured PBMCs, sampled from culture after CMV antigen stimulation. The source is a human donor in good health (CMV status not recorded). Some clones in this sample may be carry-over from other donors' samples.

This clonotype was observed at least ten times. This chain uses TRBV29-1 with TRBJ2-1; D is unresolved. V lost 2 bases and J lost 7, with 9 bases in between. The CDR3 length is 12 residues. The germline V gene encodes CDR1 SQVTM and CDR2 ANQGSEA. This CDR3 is CSVEYLSNEQFF. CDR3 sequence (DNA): TGCAGCGTTGAATATCTCAGTAATGAGCAGTTCTTC.

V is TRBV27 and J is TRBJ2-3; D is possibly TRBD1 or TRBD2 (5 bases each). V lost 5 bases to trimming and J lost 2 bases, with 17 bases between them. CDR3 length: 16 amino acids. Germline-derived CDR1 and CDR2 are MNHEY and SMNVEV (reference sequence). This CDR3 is CASSPQGPSITDTQYF. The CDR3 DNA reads TGTGCCAGCAGTCCTCAGGGCCCTAGCATCACAGATACGCAGTATTTT.

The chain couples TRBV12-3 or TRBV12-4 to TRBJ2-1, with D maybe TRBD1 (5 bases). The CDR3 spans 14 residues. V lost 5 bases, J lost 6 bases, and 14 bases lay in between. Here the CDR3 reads CASSRMGQGNEQFF. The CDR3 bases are TGTGCCAGCAGTCGCATGGGGCAGGGCAATGAGCAGTTCTTC.

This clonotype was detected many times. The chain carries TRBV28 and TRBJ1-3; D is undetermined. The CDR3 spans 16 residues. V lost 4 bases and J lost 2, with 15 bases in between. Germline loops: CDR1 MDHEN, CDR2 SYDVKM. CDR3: CASSSPYKETGNTIYF. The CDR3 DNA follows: TGTGCCAGCAGTTCCCCCTACAAAGAAACTGGAAACACCATATATTTT.

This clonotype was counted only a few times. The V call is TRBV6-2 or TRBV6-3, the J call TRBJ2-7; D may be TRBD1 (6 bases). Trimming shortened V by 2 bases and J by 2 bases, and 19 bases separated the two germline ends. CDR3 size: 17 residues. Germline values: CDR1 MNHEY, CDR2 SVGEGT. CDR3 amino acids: CASSYRSLEQGAYEQYF. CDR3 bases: TGTGCCAGCAGTTACCGAAGTCTCGAACAGGGCGCCTACGAGCAGTACTTC.

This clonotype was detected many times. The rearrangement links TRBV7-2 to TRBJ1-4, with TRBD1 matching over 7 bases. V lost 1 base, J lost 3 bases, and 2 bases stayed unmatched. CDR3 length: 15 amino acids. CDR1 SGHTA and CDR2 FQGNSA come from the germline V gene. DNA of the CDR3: TGTGCCAGCAGCTTAGGGGGACAGCCTAATGAAAAACTGTTTTTT. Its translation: CASSLGGQPNEKLFF.

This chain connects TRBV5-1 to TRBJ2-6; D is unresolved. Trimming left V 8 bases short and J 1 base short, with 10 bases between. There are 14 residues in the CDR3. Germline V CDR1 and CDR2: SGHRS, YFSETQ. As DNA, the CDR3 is TGCGCCAGTGACCCAGGATCTGGGGCCAACGTCCTGACTTTC. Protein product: CASDPGSGANVLTF.

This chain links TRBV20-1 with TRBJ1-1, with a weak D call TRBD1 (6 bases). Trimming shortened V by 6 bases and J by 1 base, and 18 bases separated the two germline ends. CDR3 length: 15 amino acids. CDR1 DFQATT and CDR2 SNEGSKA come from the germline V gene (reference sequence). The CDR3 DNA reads TGCAGTGCAACAAGGGGGTACCTGTCGAACACTGAAGCTTTCTTT. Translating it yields CSATRGYLSNTEAFF.

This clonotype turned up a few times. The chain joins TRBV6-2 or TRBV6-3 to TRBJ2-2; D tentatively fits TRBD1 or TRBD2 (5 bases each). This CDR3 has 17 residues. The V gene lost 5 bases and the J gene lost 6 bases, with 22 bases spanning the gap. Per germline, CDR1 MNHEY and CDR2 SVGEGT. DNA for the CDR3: TGTGCCAGCAGTGATCAGGGACCAGGCTTGGACCCCGGGGAGCTGTTTTTT. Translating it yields CASSDQGPGLDPGELFF.

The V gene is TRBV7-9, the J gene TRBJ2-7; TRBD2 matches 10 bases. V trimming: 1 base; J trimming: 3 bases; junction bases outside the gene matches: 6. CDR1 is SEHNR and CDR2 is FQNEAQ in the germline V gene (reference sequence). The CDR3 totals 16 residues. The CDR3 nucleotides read TGTGCCAGCAGCTTAGACGGGACTAGCGTTCGCTACGAGCAGTACTTC. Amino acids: CASSLDGTSVRYEQYF.

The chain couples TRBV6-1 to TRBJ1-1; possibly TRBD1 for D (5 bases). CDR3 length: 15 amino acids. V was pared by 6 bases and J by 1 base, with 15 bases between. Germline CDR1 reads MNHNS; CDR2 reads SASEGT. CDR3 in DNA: TGTGCCAGCAGCCCCTCCCCTACAGGGAACACTGAAGCTTTCTTT. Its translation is CASSPSPTGNTEAFF.

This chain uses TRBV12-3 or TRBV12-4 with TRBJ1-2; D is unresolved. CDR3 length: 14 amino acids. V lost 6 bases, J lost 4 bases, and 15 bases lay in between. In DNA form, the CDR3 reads TGTGCCAGCAGCCCGTCCGGGCCTCTCTATGGCTACACCTTC. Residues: CASSPSGPLYGYTF.

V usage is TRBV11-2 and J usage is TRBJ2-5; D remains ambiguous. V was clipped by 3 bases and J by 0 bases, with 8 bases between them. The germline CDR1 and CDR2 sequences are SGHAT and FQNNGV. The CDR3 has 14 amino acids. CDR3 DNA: TGTGCCAGCAGCTTTGCCTTGTACCAAGAGACCCAGTACTTC. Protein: CASSFALYQETQYF.

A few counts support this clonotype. Here the CDR3 reads CASSPRLGDTQYF. The CDR3, as DNA: TGTGCCAGCAGTCCCCGTTTAGGAGATACGCAGTATTTT. The rearrangement links TRBV12-3 or TRBV12-4 to TRBJ2-3; D is undetermined. Trimming took 5 bases from V and 5 from J, leaving 11 bases between them. The CDR3 sequence is 13 residues long.

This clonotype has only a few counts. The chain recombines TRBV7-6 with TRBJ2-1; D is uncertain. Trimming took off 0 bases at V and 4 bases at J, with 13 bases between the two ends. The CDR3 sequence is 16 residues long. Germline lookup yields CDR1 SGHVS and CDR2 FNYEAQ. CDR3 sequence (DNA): TGTGCCAGCAGCTTAGCGCTTAGCATCGGTTACAATGAGCAGTTCTTC. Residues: CASSLALSIGYNEQFF.

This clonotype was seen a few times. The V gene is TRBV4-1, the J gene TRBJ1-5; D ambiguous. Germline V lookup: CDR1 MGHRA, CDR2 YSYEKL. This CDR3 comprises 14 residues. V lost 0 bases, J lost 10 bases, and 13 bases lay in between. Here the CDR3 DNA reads TGCGCCAGCAGCCAAGAGACCAGCCTCGACCCCCAGCATTTT. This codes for CASSQETSLDPQHF.

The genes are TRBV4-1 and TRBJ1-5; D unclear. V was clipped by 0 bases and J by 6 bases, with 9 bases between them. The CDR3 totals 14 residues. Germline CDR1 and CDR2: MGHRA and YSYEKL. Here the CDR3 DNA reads TGCGCCAGCAGCCAAGACTACGTACTTCAGCCCCAGCATTTT. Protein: CASSQDYVLQPQHF.

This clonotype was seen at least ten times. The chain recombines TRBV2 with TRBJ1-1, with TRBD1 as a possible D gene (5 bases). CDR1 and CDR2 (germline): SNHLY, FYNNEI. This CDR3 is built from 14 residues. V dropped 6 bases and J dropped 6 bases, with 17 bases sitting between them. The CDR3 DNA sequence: TGTGCCAGCAGACCGGGGCAGACTCGCGCTGAAGCTTTCTTT. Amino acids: CASRPGQTRAEAFF.

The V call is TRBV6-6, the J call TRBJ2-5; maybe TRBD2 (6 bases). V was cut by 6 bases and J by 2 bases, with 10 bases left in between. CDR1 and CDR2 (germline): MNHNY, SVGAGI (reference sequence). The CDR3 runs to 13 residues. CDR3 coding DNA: TGTGCCAGCAGGTGGGGGGAACAAGAGACCCAGTACTTC. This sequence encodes CASRWGEQETQYF.

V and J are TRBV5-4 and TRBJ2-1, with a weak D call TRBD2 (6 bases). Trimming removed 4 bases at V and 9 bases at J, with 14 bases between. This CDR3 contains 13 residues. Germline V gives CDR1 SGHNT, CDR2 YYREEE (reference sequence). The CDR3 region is CASSLSGDLEQFF. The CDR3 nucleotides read TGTGCCAGCAGCCTTTCGGGGGACCTTGAGCAGTTCTTC.

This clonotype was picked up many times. The CDR3, as DNA: TGTGCCAGCAGCCTCGGGACAGGCAACTATGGCTACACCTTC. Protein: CASSLGTGNYGYTF. The chain carries TRBV13 and TRBJ1-2, with 8 bases that match TRBD1. With V trimmed by 5 bases and J by 2 bases, 4 bases remained unmatched. Germline V gene lookup returns CDR1 PRHDT and CDR2 FYEKMQ (reference sequence). This CDR3 contains 14 residues.

For the CDR3, the DNA is TGTGCCAGCAGCCAAACAGGGGACTCTGGAAACACCATATATTTT. Its translation: CASSQTGDSGNTIYF. This chain links TRBV4-2 with TRBJ1-3, with 7 bases identical to TRBD1. This CDR3 region has 15 residues. CDR1 is LGHNA and CDR2 is YNFKEQ in the germline V gene. V gave up 2 bases and J gave up 0 bases; unmatched junction bases: 1.

CDR3 residues: CASSLWGGGYTF. DNA of the CDR3: TGTGCCAGCAGCTTATGGGGAGGCGGCTACACCTTC. The chain combines TRBV7-2 with TRBJ1-2, with D unresolved. Trimming took 2 bases from V and 8 from J, leaving 9 bases between them. This CDR3 contains 12 residues. Germline-derived CDR1 and CDR2 are SGHTA and FQGNSA.

The CDR3 spells CSVELDWGYGYTF. DNA for the CDR3: TGCAGCGTTGAACTCGACTGGGGCTATGGCTACACCTTC. V gene TRBV29-1 combines with J gene TRBJ1-2; unclear D gene. This CDR3 comprises 13 residues. V gave up 2 bases and J gave up 4 bases, with 11 bases separating them. Germline CDR1 SQVTM, CDR2 ANQGSEA. Full variable domain (rest looked up from reference TRBV29-1 and TRBJ1-2): SAVISQKPSRDICQRGTSLTIQCQVDSQVTMMFWYRQQPGQSLTLIATANQGSEATYESGFVIDKFPISRPNLTFSTLTVSNMSPEDSSIYLCSVELDWGYGYTFGSGTRLTVV.